The T cell receptor (beta chain) under discussion was sequenced for a study of blood T cells in healthy people across ages. Points from the study as a whole: Significant beta diversity loss was already apparent by age 40, declining roughly linearly. Strong correlation was found linking TCR beta diversity to naive T cell percentage.

Alongside a J-beta primer mix, a sample-barcoded 5' primer served in a second PCR lasting about 7 to 12 cycles. TCRdb itself ran the 5' RACE reads through MiXCR, one entry per CDR3 protein. This sample has fewer than 1,000,000 distinct CDR3 sequences, with around 42% found just once. This clonotype was recorded a few times. Its antigen is not known. V gave up 1 base and J gave up 5 bases; unmatched junction bases: 6. The CDR3 totals 17 residues. Germline V gene sequence: CDR1 LGHNA, CDR2 YSLEER. Ranging in age from roughly 6 to 100, the donors were healthy Caucasian individuals from Russia. The authors extracted at least 6 micrograms of total RNA per sample.

This sequence was found in a man aged 60 to 69 in good health. This chain uses TRBV4-3 with TRBJ2-2; the match to TRBD2 covers 11 bases. Sequenced: blood. CDR3 DNA sequence: TGCGCCAGCAGCCAAGGGCCAACTAGCGGGGGAACCGGGGAGCTGTTTTTT. It is translated as CASSQGPTSGGTGELFF.